Here is one T cell receptor beta chain with its context. Its matching antigen is unknown. The data derive from a study of shared clonotypes between healthy human individuals. Study at large: CD4 naive and CD4 memory each took three plates per donor, while CD8 naive took two and CD8 memory one. Notes on the study in general: Relative to memory subsets, naive subsets generally showed larger estimated richness.

In replicate PCRs of sorted subsets, about 190 ng DNA, approximately 30,000 T cell genomes, was used. Clones were read by immunoSEQ multiplex PCR, and TCRdb kept only the in-frame ones, dropping some. The data show roughly 2.5 million clones, more than 90% seen once. The CD4+ fraction was divided into a CD45RA+ naive subset and a CD45RA-negative memory subset. V was shortened by 5 bases and J by 3 bases, with 14 bases between the two germline ends. CDR3 length equals 14 residues. Germline V lookup: CDR1 SGHTA, CDR2 FQGNSA. The rearrangement links TRBV7-2 to TRBJ2-7; D perhaps matches TRBD2 (5 bases). The receptor was derived from a man younger than 30 in good health. The sequenced sample was naive CD4+ T cells sorted from blood. The subset is: CD45RA+ positively selected. CDR3 nucleotides: TGTGCCAGCAGCCCCACCCCGGGGTACTACGAGCAGTACTTC. This sequence encodes CASSPTPGYYEQYF. The entire variable domain, with the rest obtained from reference TRBV7-2 and TRBJ2-7, is as follows: GAGVSQSPSNKVTEKGKDVELRCDPISGHTALYWYRQSLGQGLEFLIYFQGNSAPDKSGLPSDRFSAERTGGSVSTLTIQRTQQEDSAVYLCASSPTPGYYEQYFGPGTRLTVT.